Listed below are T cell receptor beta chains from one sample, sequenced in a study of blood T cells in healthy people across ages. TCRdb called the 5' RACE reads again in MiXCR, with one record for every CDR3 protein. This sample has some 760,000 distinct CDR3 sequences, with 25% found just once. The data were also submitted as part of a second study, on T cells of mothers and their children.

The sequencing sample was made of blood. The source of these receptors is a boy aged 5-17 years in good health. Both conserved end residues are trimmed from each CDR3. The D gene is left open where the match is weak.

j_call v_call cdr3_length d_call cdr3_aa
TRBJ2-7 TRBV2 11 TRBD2 ASRTRLSYEQY
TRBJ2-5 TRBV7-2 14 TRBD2 ASSLLGAGIQETQY
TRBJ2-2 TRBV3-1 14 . ASSQERFGHTGELF
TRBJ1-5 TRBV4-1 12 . ASSQVAGVQPQH
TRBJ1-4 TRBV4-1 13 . ASSRNEGRGEKLF
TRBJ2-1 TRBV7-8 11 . ASSLELNNEQF
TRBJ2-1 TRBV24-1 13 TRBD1 ATSDSGTGFFEQF
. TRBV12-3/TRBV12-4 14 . ASSPPRGGGTDEQF
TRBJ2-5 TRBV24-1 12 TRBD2 ATSARGLAETQY
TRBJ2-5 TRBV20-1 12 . SARSPTVEETQY
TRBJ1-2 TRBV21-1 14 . ASSGQDRARNYGYT
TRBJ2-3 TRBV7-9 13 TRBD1 ASSSRDRSTDTQY
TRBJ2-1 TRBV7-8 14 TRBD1 ASSGTGSSSYNEQF
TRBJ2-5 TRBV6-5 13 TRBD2 ASSISGGPRETQY
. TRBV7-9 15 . ASSPRSPGAESYEQY
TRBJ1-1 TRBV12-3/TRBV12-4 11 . ASSPTGGTGAF
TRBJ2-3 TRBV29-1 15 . SVLIWVSGVITDTQY
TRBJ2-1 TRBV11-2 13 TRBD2 ASTRSGLERAEQF
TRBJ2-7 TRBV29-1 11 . SVEETSLNEQY
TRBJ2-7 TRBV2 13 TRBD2 ASSEQTSGIGEQY
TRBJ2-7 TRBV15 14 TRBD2 ATSSFGLQRDYEQY
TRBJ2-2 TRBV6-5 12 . ASRPVPEGGELF
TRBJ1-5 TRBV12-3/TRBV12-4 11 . ASSLSVDQPQH
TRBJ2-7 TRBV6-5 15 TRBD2 ASSYSREAGVVYEQY
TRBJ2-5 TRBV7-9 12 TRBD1 ASILGTGHETQY
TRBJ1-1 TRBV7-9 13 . ASSYRGGPNTEAF
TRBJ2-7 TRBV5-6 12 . ASSLLLFTGEQY
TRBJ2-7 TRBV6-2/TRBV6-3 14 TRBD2 ASSPPGLAYSYEQH
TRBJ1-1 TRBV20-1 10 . SAPTPTTEAF
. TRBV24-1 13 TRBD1 ATSDPGQGMKTQY
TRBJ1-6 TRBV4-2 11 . ASSQAAHSPLH
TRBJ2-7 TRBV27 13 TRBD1 ASSPIGTGSYEQY
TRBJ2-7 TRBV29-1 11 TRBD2 SVGGGSAYEQY
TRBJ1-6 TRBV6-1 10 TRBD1 ASSEYRGGLH
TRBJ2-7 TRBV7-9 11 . ASSETGSYEQY
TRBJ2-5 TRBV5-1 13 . ASSLTGPAPETQY
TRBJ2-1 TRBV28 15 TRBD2 ASRQTSGRSTYNEQF
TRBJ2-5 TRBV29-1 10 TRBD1 SVHRGQETQY
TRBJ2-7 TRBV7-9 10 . ASSLTTYEQY
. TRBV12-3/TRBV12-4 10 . ASSFGNYEQY
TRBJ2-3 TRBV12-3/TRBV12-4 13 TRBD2 ASTLGAGGYNTQY
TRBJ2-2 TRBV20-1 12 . SASGTPNTGELF
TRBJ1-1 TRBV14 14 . ASSHLGRTLDTEAF